Given below is one T cell receptor (beta chain) in context. These data come from a study of OX40 agonist ivuxolimab in advanced cancers. Patients were ineligible given autoimmune disease history or systemic immunosuppression. The CDR3 sequence is 13 residues long. Germline V CDR1 and CDR2: PRHDT, FYEKMQ (reference sequence). Trimming took 5 bases from V and 6 from J, leaving 14 bases between them. Data came from immunoSEQ multiplex PCR; TCRdb stores just in-frame clones and leaves some out. This sample has over 90,000 clones; approximately 87% occur once, and the top ten carry around 5.5%. The chain couples TRBV13 to TRBJ2-7; D ambiguous. This TCR came from an adult with an advanced solid tumor such as melanoma, head and neck, liver or kidney cancer. This specimen consisted of CD4+ or CD8+ T cells sorted from blood, obtained in a trial of the OX40 agonist ivuxolimab. In DNA form, the CDR3 reads TGTGCCAGCAGCCGCAGACCCGTAGGCGAGCAGTACTTC. Its translation is CASSRRPVGEQYF.